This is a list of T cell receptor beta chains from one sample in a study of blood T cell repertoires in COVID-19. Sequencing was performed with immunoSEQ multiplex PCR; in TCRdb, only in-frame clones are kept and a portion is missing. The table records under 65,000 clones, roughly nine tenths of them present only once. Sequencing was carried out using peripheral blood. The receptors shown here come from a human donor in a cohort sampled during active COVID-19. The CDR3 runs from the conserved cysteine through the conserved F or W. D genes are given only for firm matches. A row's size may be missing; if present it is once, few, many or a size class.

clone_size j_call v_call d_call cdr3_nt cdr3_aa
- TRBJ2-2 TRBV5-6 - TGTGCCAGCAGCTTGATTGGGGCGGCCGGGGAGCTGTTTTTT CASSLIGAAGELFF
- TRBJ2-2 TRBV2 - TGTGCCAGCAGTGACTTTTTAGGCGGCGGGGAGCTGTTTTTT CASSDFLGGGELFF
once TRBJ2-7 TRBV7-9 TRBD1 TGTGCCAGCAGCTTATGGGACAGGGACGAGCAGTACTTC CASSLWDRDEQYF
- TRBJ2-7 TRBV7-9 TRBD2 TGTGCCAGCAGCTTACAAGCGGGAGCCATCGAGCAGTACTTC CASSLQAGAIEQYF
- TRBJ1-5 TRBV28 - TGTGCCAGCAGTTTTGCTGCCTGGACACATAGCAATCAGCCCCAGCATTTT CASSFAAWTHSNQPQHF
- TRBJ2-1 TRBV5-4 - TGTGCCAGCAGCCCTCACGGCTCCTACAATGAGCAGTTCTTC CASSPHGSYNEQFF
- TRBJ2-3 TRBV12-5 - TGTGCTAGTGCCAAAAAGCAGGCAGATACGCAGTATTTT CASAKKQADTQYF
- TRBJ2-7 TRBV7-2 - TGTGCCAGCAGCCTTCCCGGGGGACACGAGCAGTACTTC CASSLPGGHEQYF
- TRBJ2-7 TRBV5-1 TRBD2 TGCGCCAGCAGCTTAACAGCGGGAGGCCACGAGCAGTACTTC CASSLTAGGHEQYF
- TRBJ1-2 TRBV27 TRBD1 TGTGCCAGCAGCAGGACAGGCGACTATGGCTACACCTTC CASSRTGDYGYTF
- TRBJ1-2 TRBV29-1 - TGCAGCGTTGATGCCGGACCGAGGGCGGAATATGGCTACACCTTC CSVDAGPRAEYGYTF
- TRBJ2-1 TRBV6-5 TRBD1 TGTGCCAGCAGTTACTCAGGGGGCCCCTACAATGAGCAGTTCTTC CASSYSGGPYNEQFF
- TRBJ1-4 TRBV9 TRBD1 TGTGCCAGCAGCCCGCAGGGGGCCCCCCAGGAAAAACTGTTTTTT CASSPQGAPQEKLFF
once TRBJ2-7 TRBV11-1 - TGTGCCAGCAGCCCAGGGGCGGGGGCCGCCTACGAGCAGTACTTC CASSPGAGAAYEQYF
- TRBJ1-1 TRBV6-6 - TGTGCCAGCAGTTACGGCCGAGACGGGGGCACTGAAGCTTTCTTT CASSYGRDGGTEAFF
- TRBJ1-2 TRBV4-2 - TGTGCCAGCAGCCCCCCTCCGGACAGTCCCTATGGCTACACCTTC CASSPPPDSPYGYTF
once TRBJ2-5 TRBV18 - TGTGCCAGCTCACCACGGCTGGGTCTCATCGGGGAGACCCAGTACTTC CASSPRLGLIGETQYF
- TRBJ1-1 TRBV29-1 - TGCAGCGCCGGAGCGAGCCAGGGGAGCACTGAAGCTTTCTTT CSAGASQGSTEAFF
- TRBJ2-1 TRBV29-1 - TGCAGCGTTGACGCGTTCGGGAGAGGAAATGAGCAGTTCTTC CSVDAFGRGNEQFF
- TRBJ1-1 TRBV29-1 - TGCAGCGTACGGTCGTCGGAAGCTTTCTTT CSVRSSEAFF
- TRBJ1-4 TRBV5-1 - TGCGCCAGCAGCTTATTTGGGGGCGGTGAAAAACTGTTTTTT CASSLFGGGEKLFF
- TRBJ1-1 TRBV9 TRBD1 TGTGCCAGCAGCGTAAGGGACAGGGGGAACACTGAAGCTTTCTTT CASSVRDRGNTEAFF
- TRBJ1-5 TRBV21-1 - TGTGCCAGCAGCAAATGGCTCCGGACAGGGGGGCCAGCCCCCCATTTT CASSKWLRTGGPAPHF
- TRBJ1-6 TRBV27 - TGTGCCAGCAGCCTAAGGGAGAGGCGGAATAATTCACCCCTCCACTTT CASSLRERRNNSPLHF
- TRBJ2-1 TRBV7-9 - TGTGCCAGCAGCTTAGTTAGCGATGAGCAGTTCTTC CASSLVSDEQFF
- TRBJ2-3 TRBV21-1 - TGTGCCAGCAGCAAAGTTGAACATATACGGAGCGGTACGCAGTATTTT CASSKVEHIRSGTQYF
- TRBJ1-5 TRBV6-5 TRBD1 TGTGCCAGCAGTAGAGACAGGGCCCTTGGTCAGCCCCAGCATTTT CASSRDRALGQPQHF
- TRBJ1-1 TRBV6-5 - TGTGCCAGCAATAGGAACACTGAAGCTTTCTTT CASNRNTEAFF
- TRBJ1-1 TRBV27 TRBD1 TGTGCCAGCAGTTTTAGGGACAGGGGGGCGGCTTTCTTT CASSFRDRGAAFF
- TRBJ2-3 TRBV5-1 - TGCGCCAGCAGCTTGGTCCAGGGTGGAAATACGCAGTATTTT CASSLVQGGNTQYF
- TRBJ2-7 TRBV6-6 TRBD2 TGTGCCAGCAGTCCACTCCCCTCTAGCGGGAGGGACTACGAGCAGTACTTC CASSPLPSSGRDYEQYF
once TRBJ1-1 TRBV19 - TGTGCCAGTAGCTTACAGGGTCGGGTAGGAACTGAAGCTTTCTTT CASSLQGRVGTEAFF
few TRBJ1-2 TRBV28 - TGTGCCAGCAGTTTGGACAGCGGCTATGGCTACACCTTC CASSLDSGYGYTF
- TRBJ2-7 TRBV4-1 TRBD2 TGCGCCAGCAGCCAAGATAGCGGGTCAGACTACGAGCAGTACTTC CASSQDSGSDYEQYF
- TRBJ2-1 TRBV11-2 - TGTGCCAGCAGCTCCGAGCCCTACAATGAGCAGTTCTTC CASSSEPYNEQFF
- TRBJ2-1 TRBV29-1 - TGCAGCGTTGGCACCTACCTAGACAATGAGCAGTTCTTC CSVGTYLDNEQFF
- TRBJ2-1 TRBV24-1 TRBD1 TGTGCCACCAGTGATTTGGGGACAGGTGTCTATGAGCAGTTCTTC CATSDLGTGVYEQFF
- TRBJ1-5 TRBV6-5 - TGTGCCAGCAGTTCACCTCGGGGATATAGCAATCAGCCCCAGCATTTT CASSSPRGYSNQPQHF
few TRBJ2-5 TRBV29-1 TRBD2 TGCAGCATAATCAAGAGGGGGGATCTAGCGGGAGGGCAAGAGACCCAGTACTTC CSIIKRGDLAGGQETQYF
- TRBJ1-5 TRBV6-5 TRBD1 TGTGCCAGCAGTACCGGGACAGGGGCAAATCAGCCCCAGCATTTT CASSTGTGANQPQHF
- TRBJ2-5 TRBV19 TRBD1 TGTGCCAGTAGTGAGGGACAGGGGGCGCGGGAGACCCAGTACTTC CASSEGQGARETQYF